This paragraph covers one T cell receptor (beta chain) sequence. Libraries were prepared by immunoSEQ multiplex PCR; TCRdb keeps only in-frame clonotypes and omits some of them. Of about 160,000 clones listed, roughly 92% were seen once; the top ten hold 0.3% to 0.35%. This sample stems from a study of OX40 agonist ivuxolimab in advanced cancers. About the research overall: All patients had ivuxolimab intravenously every 2 weeks at 0.01 to 10 mg/kg.

Material: CD4+ or CD8+ T cells sorted from blood, obtained in a trial of the OX40 agonist ivuxolimab. This clonotype was sampled from an adult with an advanced solid tumor such as melanoma, head and neck, liver or kidney cancer.

The CDR3 loop is CAWSKVVGALAFF. For the CDR3, the DNA is TGTGCCTGGAGTAAGGTGGTTGGGGCTCTGGCTTTCTTT. The chain couples TRBV30 to TRBJ1-1; D is possibly TRBD1 (5 bases). Trimming took 2 bases from V and 11 from J, leaving 18 bases between them. This CDR3 is 13 amino acids long. Germline-derived CDR1 and CDR2 are GTSNPN and SVGIG (reference sequence).